This T cell receptor beta chain was sequenced during a study of T cells in tuberculosis. Whole-study context: A South African cohort included IGRA-negative adolescents, latently infected IGRA-positive adolescents and adults with active tuberculosis. Study-wide results and caveats: Smaller alpha distances in active tuberculosis partly reflected shorter CDR3-alpha lengths. Active tuberculosis TCR-alpha repertoires lay closer to GMM-specific TCRs than IGRA-negative controls, suggesting clonal expansion.

As for this clone: Its specificity is not known.

With 7 bases removed from V and 6 bases from J, the gap between germline ends came to 18 bases. The germline gives CDR1 MDHEN, CDR2 SYDVKM. The CDR3 has 14 residues. Libraries were prepared by immunoSEQ multiplex PCR; TCRdb keeps only in-frame clonotypes and omits some of them. The sample consists of under 45,000 clones, about 96% of them appearing once. This receptor was taken from a donor between 5 and 29 years old with latent tuberculosis or without tuberculosis infection. J is TRBJ1-2 and V is TRBV28; no clear D gene. Sequenced material: PBMCs. This chain's CDR3 is CASTPYTGWNGYTF. In DNA, the CDR3 is TGTGCCAGCACCCCTTACACGGGATGGAATGGCTACACCTTC.